These 15 T cell receptor beta chains originate from one sample sequenced in a study of T cell clonotyping in hematopoietic cell transplantation (dated by TCRdb to the early 2020s). The intended sense of this specimen's time point label: recipient sample about 28 days before transplant, after cytoreduction. The library was generated by the immunoSEQ multiplex PCR assay. This immuneACCESS table, as held by TCRdb, lists in-frame sequences with V and J called but not all clones. Of the missing ones, under half trace to an unresolved V gene in checked studies; the others have no known cause. Recorded for this sample are roughly 9,300 clones; more than 75% of them occurred a single time. Approximately 15% of the sample comes from the top ten. The sequenced sample was peripheral blood mononuclear cells, obtained before stem cell transplant. The receptors derive from a woman aged 50 to 60 with chronic myeloid leukemia. Some clones in this sample may be carry-over from other donors' samples.

The rearrangement links TRBV19 to TRBJ2-2, with TRBD2 matching over 8 bases. Losses at the gene ends were 6 bases for V and 5 bases for J; bases not matched to a gene: 5. Per the germline V gene, CDR1 is LNHDA and CDR2 is SQIVND (reference sequence). This CDR3 is 14 amino acids long. The CDR3 coding sequence is TGTGCCAGTAGGAAGCGGGAGAGGACCGGGGAGCTGTTTTTT. Its translation: CASRKRERTGELFF.

This clone has a handful of counts. J is TRBJ1-5 and V is TRBV7-9; TRBD1 is a possible D gene (5 bases). This CDR3 contains 16 residues. Trimming cost V 4 bases and J 6 bases, with 19 bases left between them. Germline V CDR1 and CDR2: SEHNR, FQNEAQ (reference sequence). The CDR3 protein is CASSSTRQGDGQPQHF. The CDR3 coding sequence is TGTGCCAGCAGCTCAACCCGGCAGGGAGACGGTCAGCCCCAGCATTTT. Variable domain in full (rest from reference TRBV7-9 and TRBJ1-5): DTGVSQNPRHKITKRGQNVTFRCDPISEHNRLYWYRQTLGQGPEFLTYFQNEAQLEKSRLLSDRFSAERPKGSFSTLEIQRTEQGDSAMYLCASSSTRQGDGQPQHFGDGTRLSIL.

This clone was counted a single time. V and J are TRBV19 and TRBJ2-2; 8 nucleotides agree with TRBD1. The CDR3 length is 15 residues. Germline CDR1 is LNHDA and CDR2 is SQIVND (reference sequence). The trim removed 1 base at V and 5 bases at J, leaving 3 bases unmatched. CDR3 sequence: CASSIVGQVTGELFF. The CDR3 coding sequence is TGTGCCAGTAGTATAGTGGGACAGGTAACCGGGGAGCTGTTTTTT.

The chain combines TRBV30 with TRBJ2-7; no firm D call. This CDR3 has 11 amino acids. V was cut by 1 base and J by 4 bases, with 5 bases left in between. Germline V gives CDR1 GTSNPN, CDR2 SVGIG (reference sequence). The CDR3 nucleotides are TGTGCCTGGAGTGGGTCTTACGAGCAGTACTTC. This gives the protein CAWSGSYEQYF.

The rearrangement uses TRBV4-1 and TRBJ2-2, with 8 bases identical to TRBD2. V lost 4 bases to trimming and J lost 4 bases; unmatched junction nucleotides: 8. The CDR3 consists of 16 residues. The germline CDR1 and CDR2 sequences are MGHRA and YSYEKL. CDR3 residues: CASSLGGAGVTGELFF. For the CDR3, the DNA is TGCGCCAGCAGCCTGGGGGGAGCGGGAGTCACCGGGGAGCTGTTTTTT.

V is TRBV11-2 and J is TRBJ2-3; D is unclear. The V gene's germline CDR1 is SGHAT and CDR2 FQNNGV. The V end lost 4 bases, the J end lost 0 bases, and 14 bases lay between the germline ends. The CDR3 extends over 16 amino acids. The CDR3 DNA reads as TGTGCCAGCAGCTACCGGTCGGCGGTAAGCACAGATACGCAGTATTTT. Its translation is CASSYRSAVSTDTQYF.

The chain is built from TRBV5-1 and TRBJ1-1, with D unclear. The CDR3 runs to 11 residues. Germline CDR1 is SGHRS and CDR2 is YFSETQ. V was cut by 3 bases and J by 3 bases, with 3 bases left in between. This CDR3 is CASSSYTEAFF. For the CDR3, the DNA is TGCGCCAGCAGCTCGTACACTGAAGCTTTCTTT.

This chain connects TRBV5-4 to TRBJ2-2; 7 nucleotides line up with TRBD2. Per germline, CDR1 SGHNT and CDR2 YYREEE (reference sequence). This CDR3 is built from 18 residues. The J segment lost 2 bases and the V segment lost 1 base, leaving 11 bases of the junction unmatched. Here the CDR3 reads CASSLKLGGPVNTGELFF. The CDR3 DNA reads TGTGCCAGCAGCTTGAAACTGGGAGGGCCAGTTAACACCGGGGAGCTGTTTTTT.

CDR3 loop: CSVASGSVLDTQYF. The CDR3 DNA follows: TGCAGCGTTGCCAGCGGGAGCGTATTAGATACGCAGTATTTT. This chain uses TRBV29-1 with TRBJ2-3, with 8 bases aligning to TRBD2. The germline V gene has CDR1 SQVTM and CDR2 ANQGSEA. The V and J ends lost 4 bases and 5 bases, in that order; junction bases with no gene match: 8. The CDR3 sequence is 14 residues long.

The chain employs TRBV10-1 and TRBJ2-1; 10 bases fit TRBD2. J lost 12 bases, V lost 3 bases, and 5 bases had no gene match. The CDR3 totals 13 residues. CDR1 is WNHNN and CDR2 is SYGVQD in the germline V gene (reference sequence). CDR3 in amino acids: CASSDTSGIGQFF. The CDR3 bases are TGCGCCAGCAGTGATACTAGCGGGATTGGGCAGTTCTTC.

This chain links TRBV19 with TRBJ2-5; tentatively, D is TRBD1 (5 bases). The CDR3 sequence is 13 residues long. From germline, CDR1 is LNHDA and CDR2 SQIVND (reference sequence). V lost 3 bases and J 4 bases, leaving 9 bases between the germline ends. The CDR3 sequence is CASSIFQGETQYF. CDR3 in DNA: TGTGCCAGTAGTATTTTCCAGGGAGAGACCCAGTACTTC. Full variable domain (rest looked up from reference TRBV19 and TRBJ2-5): DGGITQSPKYLFRKEGQNVTLSCEQNLNHDAMYWYRQDPGQGLRLIYYSQIVNDFQKGDIAEGYSVSREKKESFPLTVTSAQKNPTAFYLCASSIFQGETQYFGPGTRLLVL.

This chain connects TRBV27 to TRBJ2-7; perhaps D is TRBD1 or TRBD2 (5 bases each). This CDR3 is built from 16 residues. Germline CDR1 and CDR2: MNHEY and SMNVEV (reference sequence). V shed 5 bases and J shed 0 bases, with 17 bases lying between them. The CDR3 DNA sequence: TGTGCCAGCAGTCCTCAAACGTGGGGGAGCTCCTACGAGCAGTACTTC. This encodes CASSPQTWGSSYEQYF.

This rearrangement joins TRBV28 to TRBJ1-2; 7 bases map to TRBD1. Germline CDR1 and CDR2: MDHEN and SYDVKM. The ends lost 5 bases at V and 4 bases at J; junction bases unmatched: 13. There are 16 residues in the CDR3. Here the CDR3 DNA reads TGTGCCAGCAGTATCGGTGGGGGACAGCGGAGCTATGGCTACACCTTC. Protein: CASSIGGGQRSYGYTF.

This chain joins TRBV19 and TRBJ1-5; D gene ambiguous. Looked up from germline, CDR1 is LNHDA and CDR2 is SQIVND (reference sequence). V lost 0 bases to trimming and J lost 7 bases, with 7 bases between them. The CDR3 spans 13 residues. CDR3 coding DNA: TGTGCCAGTAGTATAGAGTTACGGCAGCCCCAGCATTTT. It encodes CASSIELRQPQHF.

In its sample, this clone was seen once. J is TRBJ2-7 and V is TRBV29-1, with 8 nucleotides matching TRBD2. J lost 5 bases, V lost 6 bases, and 9 bases had no gene match. In germline, CDR1 is SQVTM, CDR2 ANQGSEA. The CDR3 consists of 13 residues. The CDR3 nucleotides read TGCAGCGTAACTAGCGGACCCGCTGACGAGCAGTACTTC. This sequence encodes CSVTSGPADEQYF.